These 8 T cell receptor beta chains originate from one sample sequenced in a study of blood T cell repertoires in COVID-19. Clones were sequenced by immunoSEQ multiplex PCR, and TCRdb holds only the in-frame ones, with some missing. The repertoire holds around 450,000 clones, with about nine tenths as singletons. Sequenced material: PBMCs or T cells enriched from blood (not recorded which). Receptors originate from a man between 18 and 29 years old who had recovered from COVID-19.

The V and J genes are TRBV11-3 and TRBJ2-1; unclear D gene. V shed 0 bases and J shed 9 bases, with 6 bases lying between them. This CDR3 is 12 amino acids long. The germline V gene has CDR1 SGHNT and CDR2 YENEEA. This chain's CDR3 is CASSLDRSEQFF. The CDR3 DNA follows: TGTGCCAGCAGCTTAGATCGTTCTGAGCAGTTCTTC.

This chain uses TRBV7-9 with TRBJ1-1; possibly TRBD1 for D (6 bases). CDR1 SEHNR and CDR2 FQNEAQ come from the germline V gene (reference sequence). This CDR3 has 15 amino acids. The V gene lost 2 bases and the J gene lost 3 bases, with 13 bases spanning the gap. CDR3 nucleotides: TGTGCCAGCAGCTTAAGGTCAGGGGACGACACTGAAGCTTTCTTT. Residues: CASSLRSGDDTEAFF.

The CDR3 loop reads CASSQEFQGWDEQYF. The CDR3, as DNA: TGCGCCAGCAGCCAAGAGTTTCAGGGGTGGGACGAGCAGTACTTC. The V and J genes are TRBV4-1 and TRBJ2-7, with D maybe TRBD1 (6 bases). Trimming took off 0 bases at V and 5 bases at J, with 14 bases between the two ends. Germline lookup yields CDR1 MGHRA and CDR2 YSYEKL. The CDR3 has 15 amino acids.

In DNA form, the CDR3 reads TGTGCCATCAGTGAACATGTTGCCCACAAGCAGCCCCAGCATTTT. This codes for CAISEHVAHKQPQHF. V usage is TRBV10-3 and J usage is TRBJ1-5; D is undetermined. The CDR3 length is 15 residues. V was shortened by 3 bases and J by 7 bases, with 16 bases between the two germline ends. The germline V gene has CDR1 ENHRY and CDR2 SYGVKD.

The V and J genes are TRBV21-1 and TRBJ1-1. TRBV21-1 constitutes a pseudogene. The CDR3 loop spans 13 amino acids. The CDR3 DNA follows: TGTGCCACCCTACCGGGGGAAGACACTGAAGCTTTCTTT. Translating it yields CATLPGEDTEAFF.

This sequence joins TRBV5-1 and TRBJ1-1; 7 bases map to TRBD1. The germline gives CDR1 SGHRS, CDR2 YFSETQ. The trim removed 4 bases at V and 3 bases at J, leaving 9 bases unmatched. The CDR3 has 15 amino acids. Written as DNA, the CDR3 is TGCGCCAGCAGCCCTAAAGGGGGCAGGGACACTGAAGCTTTCTTT. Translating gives CASSPKGGRDTEAFF.

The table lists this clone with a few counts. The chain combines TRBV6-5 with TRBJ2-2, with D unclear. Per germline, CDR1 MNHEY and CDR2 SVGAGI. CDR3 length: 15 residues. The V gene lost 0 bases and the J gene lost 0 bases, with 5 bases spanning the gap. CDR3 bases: TGTGCCAGCAGTTACTCTTTCGCGAACACCGGGGAGCTGTTTTTT. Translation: CASSYSFANTGELFF.

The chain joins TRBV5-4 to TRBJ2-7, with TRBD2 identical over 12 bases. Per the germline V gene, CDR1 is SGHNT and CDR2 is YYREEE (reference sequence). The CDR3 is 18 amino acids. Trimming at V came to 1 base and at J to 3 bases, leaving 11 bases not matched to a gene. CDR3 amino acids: CASSLKETLAGGFYEQYF. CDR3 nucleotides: TGTGCCAGCAGCTTGAAGGAAACCCTAGCGGGAGGGTTCTACGAGCAGTACTTC.